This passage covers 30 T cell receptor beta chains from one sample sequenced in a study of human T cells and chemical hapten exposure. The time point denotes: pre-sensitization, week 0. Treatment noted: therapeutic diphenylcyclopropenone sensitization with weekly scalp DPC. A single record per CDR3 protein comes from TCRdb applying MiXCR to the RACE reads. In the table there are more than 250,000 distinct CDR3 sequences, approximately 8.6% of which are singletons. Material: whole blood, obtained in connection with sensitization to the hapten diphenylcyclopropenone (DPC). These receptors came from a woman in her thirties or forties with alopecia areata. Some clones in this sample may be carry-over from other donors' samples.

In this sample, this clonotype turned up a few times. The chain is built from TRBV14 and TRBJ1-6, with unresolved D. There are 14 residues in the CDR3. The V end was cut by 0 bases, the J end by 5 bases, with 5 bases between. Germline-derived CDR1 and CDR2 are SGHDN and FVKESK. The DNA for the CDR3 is TGTGCCAGCAGCCAAGAAACCAATAATTCACCCCTCCACTTT. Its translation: CASSQETNNSPLHF.

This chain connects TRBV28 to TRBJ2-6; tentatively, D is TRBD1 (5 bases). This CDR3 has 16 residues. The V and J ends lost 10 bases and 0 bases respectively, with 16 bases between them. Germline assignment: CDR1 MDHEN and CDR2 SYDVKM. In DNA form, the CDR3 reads TGTGCCACCCTAAGGGGCCCCTCCTCTGGGGCCAACGTCCTGACTTTC. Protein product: CATLRGPSSGANVLTF.

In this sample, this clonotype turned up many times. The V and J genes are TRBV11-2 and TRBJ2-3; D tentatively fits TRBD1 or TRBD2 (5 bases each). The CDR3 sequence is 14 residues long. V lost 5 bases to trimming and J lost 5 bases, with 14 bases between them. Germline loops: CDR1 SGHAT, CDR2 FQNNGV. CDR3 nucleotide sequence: TGTGCCAGCAGCGAGTGGGACGGACTAGATACGCAGTATTTT. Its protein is CASSEWDGLDTQYF.

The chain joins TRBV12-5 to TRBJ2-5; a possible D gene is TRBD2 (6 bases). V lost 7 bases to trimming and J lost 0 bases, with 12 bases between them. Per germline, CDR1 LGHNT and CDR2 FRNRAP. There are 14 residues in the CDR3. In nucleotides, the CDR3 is TGTGCTAGTGCCCAGGGACTCCACCAAGAGACCCAGTACTTC. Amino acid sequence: CASAQGLHQETQYF. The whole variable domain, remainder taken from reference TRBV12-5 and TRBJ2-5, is DARVTQTPRHKVTEMGQEVTMRCQPILGHNTVFWYRQTMMQGLELLAYFRNRAPLDDSGMPKDRFSAEMPDATLATLKIQPSEPRDSAVYFCASAQGLHQETQYFGPGTRLLVL.

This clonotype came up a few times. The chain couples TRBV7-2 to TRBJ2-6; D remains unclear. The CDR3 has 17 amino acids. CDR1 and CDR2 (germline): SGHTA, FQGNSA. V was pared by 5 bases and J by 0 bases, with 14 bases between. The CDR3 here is CASSTAPHYSGANVLTF. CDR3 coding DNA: TGTGCCAGCAGCACGGCCCCCCATTACTCTGGGGCCAACGTCCTGACTTTC.

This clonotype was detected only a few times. The CDR3 DNA reads TGTGCCAGCAGTCGCAATAGGGGGGGCTTTACAGATACGCAGTATTTT. It encodes CASSRNRGGFTDTQYF. The chain is built from TRBV28 and TRBJ2-3; possibly TRBD2 for D (7 bases). Trimming took 5 bases from V and 3 from J, leaving 18 bases between them. CDR1 and CDR2 (germline): MDHEN, SYDVKM. The CDR3 extends over 16 amino acids.

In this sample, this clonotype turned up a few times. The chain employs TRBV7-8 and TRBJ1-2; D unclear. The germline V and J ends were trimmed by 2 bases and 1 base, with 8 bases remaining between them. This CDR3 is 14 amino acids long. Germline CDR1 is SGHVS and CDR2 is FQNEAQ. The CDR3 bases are TGTGCCAGCAGCTTACGACCGAATAACTATGGCTACACCTTC. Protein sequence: CASSLRPNNYGYTF. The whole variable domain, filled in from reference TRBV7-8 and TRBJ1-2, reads GAGVSQSPRYKVAKRGQDVALRCDPISGHVSLFWYQQALGQGPEFLTYFQNEAQLDKSGLPSDRFFAERPEGSVSTLKIQRTQQEDSAVYLCASSLRPNNYGYTFGSGTRLTVV.

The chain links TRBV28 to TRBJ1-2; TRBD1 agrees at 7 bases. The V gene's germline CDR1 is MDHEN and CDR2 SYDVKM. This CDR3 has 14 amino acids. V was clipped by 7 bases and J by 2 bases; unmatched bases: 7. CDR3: CASIPGGANYGYTF. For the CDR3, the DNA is TGTGCCAGCATACCAGGGGGGGCCAACTATGGCTACACCTTC.

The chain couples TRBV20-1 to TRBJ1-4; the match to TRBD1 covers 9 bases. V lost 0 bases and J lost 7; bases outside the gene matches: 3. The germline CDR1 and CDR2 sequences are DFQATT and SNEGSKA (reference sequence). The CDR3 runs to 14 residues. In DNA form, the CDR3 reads TGCAGTGCTAGAGATATGACAGGGGGTGAAAAACTGTTTTTT. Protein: CSARDMTGGEKLFF.

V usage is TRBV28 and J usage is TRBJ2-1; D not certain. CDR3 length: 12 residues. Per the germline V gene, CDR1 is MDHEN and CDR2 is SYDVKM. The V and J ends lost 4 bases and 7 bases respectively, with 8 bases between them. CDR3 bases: TGTGCCAGCAGTTCAGTAACGAATGAGCAGTTCTTC. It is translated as CASSSVTNEQFF. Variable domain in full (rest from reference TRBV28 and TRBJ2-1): DVKVTQSSRYLVKRTGEKVFLECVQDMDHENMFWYRQDPGLGLRLIYFSYDVKMKEKGDIPEGYSVSREKKERFSLILESASTNQTSMYLCASSSVTNEQFFGPGTRLTVL.

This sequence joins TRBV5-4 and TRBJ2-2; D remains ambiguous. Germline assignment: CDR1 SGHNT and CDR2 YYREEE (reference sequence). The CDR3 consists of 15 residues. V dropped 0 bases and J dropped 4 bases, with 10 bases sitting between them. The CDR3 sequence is CASSLAGRITGELFF. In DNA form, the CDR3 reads TGTGCCAGCAGCTTGGCTGGGCGGATCACCGGGGAGCTGTTTTTT.

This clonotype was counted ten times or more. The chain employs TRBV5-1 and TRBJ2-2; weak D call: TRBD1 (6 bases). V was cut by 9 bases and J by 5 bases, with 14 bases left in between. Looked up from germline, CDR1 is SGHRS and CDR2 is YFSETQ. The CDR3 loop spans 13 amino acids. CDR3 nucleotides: TGCGCCACGAAGGGGGTAGAAACCGGGGAGCTGTTTTTT. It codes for CATKGVETGELFF.

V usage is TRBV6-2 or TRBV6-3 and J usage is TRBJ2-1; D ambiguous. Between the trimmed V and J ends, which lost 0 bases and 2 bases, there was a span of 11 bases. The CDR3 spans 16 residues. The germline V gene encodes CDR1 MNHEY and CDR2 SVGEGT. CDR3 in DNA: TGTGCCAGCAGTTACTCGGGGTCCGGCGCCTACAATGAGCAGTTCTTC. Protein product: CASSYSGSGAYNEQFF.

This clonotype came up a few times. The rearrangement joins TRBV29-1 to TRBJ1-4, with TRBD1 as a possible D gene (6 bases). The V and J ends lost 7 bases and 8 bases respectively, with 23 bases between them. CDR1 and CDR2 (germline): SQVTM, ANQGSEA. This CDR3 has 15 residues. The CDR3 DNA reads TGCAGCGCCAGACCGCCGGGACAAGGACGGGAAAAACTGTTTTTT. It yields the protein CSARPPGQGREKLFF.

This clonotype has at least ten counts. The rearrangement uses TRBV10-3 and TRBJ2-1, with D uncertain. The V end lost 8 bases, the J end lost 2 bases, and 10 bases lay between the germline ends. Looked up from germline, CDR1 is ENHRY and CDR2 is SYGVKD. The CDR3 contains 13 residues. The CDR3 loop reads CAIEPSPYNEQFF. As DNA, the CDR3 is TGTGCCATCGAACCTAGTCCCTACAATGAGCAGTTCTTC.

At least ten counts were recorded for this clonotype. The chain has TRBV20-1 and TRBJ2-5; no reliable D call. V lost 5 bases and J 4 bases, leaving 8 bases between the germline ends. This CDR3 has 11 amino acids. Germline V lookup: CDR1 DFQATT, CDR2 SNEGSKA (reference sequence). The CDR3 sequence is CSAEGGETQYF. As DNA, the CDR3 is TGCAGTGCTGAAGGTGGAGAGACCCAGTACTTC.

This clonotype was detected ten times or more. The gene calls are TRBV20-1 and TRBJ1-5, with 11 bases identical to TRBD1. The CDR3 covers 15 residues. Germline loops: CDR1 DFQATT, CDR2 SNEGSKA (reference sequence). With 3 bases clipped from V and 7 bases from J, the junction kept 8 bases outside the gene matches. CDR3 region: CSASGTGTGGQPQHF. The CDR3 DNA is TGCAGTGCTAGCGGAACCGGGACAGGGGGACAGCCCCAGCATTTT.

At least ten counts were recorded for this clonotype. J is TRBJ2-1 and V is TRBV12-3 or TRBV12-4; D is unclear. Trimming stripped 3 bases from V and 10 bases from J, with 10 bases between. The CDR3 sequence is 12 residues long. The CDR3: CASSFGDLEQFF. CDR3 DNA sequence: TGTGCCAGCAGTTTCGGTGACTTAGAGCAGTTCTTC.

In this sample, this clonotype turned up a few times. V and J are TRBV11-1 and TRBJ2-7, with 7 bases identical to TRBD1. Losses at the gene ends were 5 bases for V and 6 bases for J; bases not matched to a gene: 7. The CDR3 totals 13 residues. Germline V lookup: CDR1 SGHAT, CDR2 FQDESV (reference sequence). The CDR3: CASSADRVGEQYF. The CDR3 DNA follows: TGTGCCAGCAGCGCCGACAGGGTAGGCGAGCAGTACTTC. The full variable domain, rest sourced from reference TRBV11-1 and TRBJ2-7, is EAEVAQSPRYKITEKSQAVAFWCDPISGHATLYWYRQILGQGPELLVQFQDESVVDDSQLPKDRFSAERLKGVDSTLKIQPAELGDSAMYLCASSADRVGEQYFGPGTRLTVT.

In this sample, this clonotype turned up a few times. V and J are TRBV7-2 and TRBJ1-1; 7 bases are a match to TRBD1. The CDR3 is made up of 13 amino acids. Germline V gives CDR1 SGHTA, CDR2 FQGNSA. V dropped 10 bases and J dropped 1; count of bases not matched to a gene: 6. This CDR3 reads CATARDRNTEAFF. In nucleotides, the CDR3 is TGTGCCACCGCTAGGGACAGGAACACTGAAGCTTTCTTT.

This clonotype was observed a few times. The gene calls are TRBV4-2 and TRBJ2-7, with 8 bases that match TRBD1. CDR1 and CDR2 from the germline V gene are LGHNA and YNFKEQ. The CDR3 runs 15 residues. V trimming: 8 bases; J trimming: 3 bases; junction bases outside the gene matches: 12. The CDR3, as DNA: TGTGCCAGCTCCTTCCGGACAGGGACAGGCTACGAGCAGTACTTC. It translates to CASSFRTGTGYEQYF.

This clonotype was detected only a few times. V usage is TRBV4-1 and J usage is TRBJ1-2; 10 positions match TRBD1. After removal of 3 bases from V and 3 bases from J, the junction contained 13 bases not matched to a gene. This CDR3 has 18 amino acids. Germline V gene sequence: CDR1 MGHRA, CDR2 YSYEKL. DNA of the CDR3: TGCGCCAGCAGCCACGAACCGGGACAGGGGAGTATGGACTATGGCTACACCTTC. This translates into CASSHEPGQGSMDYGYTF.

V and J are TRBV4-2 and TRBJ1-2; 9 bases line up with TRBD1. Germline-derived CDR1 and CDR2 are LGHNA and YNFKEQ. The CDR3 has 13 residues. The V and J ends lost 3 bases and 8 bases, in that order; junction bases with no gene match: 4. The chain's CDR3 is CASSQADRGGYTF. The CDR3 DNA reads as TGTGCCAGCAGCCAGGCGGACAGGGGAGGCTACACCTTC.

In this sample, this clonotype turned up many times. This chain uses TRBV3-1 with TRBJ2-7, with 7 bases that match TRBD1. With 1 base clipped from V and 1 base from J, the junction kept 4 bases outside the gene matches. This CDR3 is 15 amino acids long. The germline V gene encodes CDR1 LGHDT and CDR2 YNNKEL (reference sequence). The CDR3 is CASSQVWDSSYEQYF. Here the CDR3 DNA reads TGTGCCAGCAGCCAAGTTTGGGACAGTTCCTACGAGCAGTACTTC.

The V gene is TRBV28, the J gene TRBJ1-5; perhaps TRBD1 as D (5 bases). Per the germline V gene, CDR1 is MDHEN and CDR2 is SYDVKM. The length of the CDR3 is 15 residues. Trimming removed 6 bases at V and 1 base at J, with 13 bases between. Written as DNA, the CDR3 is TGTGCCAGCAGACGATTTCAGGGAAGCAATCAGCCCCAGCATTTT. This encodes CASRRFQGSNQPQHF.

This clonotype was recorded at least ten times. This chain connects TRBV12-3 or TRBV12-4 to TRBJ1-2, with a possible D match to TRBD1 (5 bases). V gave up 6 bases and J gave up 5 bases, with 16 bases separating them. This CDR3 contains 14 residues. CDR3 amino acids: CASRRAGDRYGYTF. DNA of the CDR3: TGTGCCAGCAGGCGGGCGGGGGACCGATATGGCTACACCTTC.

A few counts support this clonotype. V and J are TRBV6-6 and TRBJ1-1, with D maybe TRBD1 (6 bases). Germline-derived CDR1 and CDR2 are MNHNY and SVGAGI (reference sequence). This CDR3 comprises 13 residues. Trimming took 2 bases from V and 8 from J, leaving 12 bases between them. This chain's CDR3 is CASSYTGTDEAFF. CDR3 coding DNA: TGTGCCAGCAGTTACACAGGGACGGACGAAGCTTTCTTT.

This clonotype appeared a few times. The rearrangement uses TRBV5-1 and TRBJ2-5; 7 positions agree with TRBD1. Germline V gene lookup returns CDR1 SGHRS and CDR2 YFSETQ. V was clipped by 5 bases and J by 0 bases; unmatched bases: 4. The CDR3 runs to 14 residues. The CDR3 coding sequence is TGCGCCAGCAGAACGGACAGGAACCAAGAGACCCAGTACTTC. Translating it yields CASRTDRNQETQYF.

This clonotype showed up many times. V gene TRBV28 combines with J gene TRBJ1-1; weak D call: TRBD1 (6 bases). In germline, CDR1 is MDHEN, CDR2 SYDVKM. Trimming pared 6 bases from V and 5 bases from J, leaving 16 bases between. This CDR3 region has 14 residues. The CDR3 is CASSPGGRNTEAFF. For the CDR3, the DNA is TGTGCCAGCAGCCCCGGGGGGCGGAATACTGAAGCTTTCTTT.

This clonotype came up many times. Written as DNA, the CDR3 is TGTGCCGCGGGGGGCTCTGGGGCCAACGTCCTGACTTTC. This encodes CAAGGSGANVLTF. This sequence joins TRBV10-3 and TRBJ2-6, with 8 bases matching TRBD2. Germline CDR1 reads ENHRY; CDR2 reads SYGVKD. CDR3 length equals 13 residues. V was pared by 11 bases and J by 0 bases, with 0 bases of the junction left unmatched.